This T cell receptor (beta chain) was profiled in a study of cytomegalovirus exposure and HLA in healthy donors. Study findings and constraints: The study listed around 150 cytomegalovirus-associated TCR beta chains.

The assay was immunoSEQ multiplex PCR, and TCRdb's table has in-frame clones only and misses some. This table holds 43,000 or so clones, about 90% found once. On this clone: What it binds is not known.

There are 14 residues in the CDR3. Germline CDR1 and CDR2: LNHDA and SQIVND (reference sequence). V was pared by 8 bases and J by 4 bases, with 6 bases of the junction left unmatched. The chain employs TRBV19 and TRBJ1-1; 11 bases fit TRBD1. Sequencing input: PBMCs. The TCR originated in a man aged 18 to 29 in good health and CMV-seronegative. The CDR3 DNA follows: TGTGCCAGTGCCGGGACAGGGGGTTCCACTGAAGCTTTCTTT. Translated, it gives CASAGTGGSTEAFF.